The present T cell receptor beta chain was sequenced within a study of cytomegalovirus exposure and HLA in healthy donors. Study-level findings and limits: Near-uniform donor sequencing depth was presumed by presence/absence analyses.

Donors consisted of healthy bone marrow donors. CDR1 and CDR2 (germline): KGHSH, LQKENI. This CDR3 comprises 16 residues. Trimming stripped 4 bases from V and 0 bases from J, with 15 bases between. The PCR made use of 60 Vbeta and 13 Jbeta primers. The data were produced by immunoSEQ multiplex PCR, yet TCRdb's version contains in-frame clones alone and is incomplete. The table shows about 100,000 clones, with roughly 76% occurring only once. For this clone: Antigen specificity is unknown.

The TCR originated in a young man in good health and CMV-seronegative. The rearrangement joins TRBV18 to TRBJ1-1; no definite D call. Sequencing was performed on PBMCs. The CDR3 nucleotides read TGTGCCAGCTCACGGGAGAGGGCGGAAGTGAACACTGAAGCTTTCTTT. Encoded protein: CASSRERAEVNTEAFF.